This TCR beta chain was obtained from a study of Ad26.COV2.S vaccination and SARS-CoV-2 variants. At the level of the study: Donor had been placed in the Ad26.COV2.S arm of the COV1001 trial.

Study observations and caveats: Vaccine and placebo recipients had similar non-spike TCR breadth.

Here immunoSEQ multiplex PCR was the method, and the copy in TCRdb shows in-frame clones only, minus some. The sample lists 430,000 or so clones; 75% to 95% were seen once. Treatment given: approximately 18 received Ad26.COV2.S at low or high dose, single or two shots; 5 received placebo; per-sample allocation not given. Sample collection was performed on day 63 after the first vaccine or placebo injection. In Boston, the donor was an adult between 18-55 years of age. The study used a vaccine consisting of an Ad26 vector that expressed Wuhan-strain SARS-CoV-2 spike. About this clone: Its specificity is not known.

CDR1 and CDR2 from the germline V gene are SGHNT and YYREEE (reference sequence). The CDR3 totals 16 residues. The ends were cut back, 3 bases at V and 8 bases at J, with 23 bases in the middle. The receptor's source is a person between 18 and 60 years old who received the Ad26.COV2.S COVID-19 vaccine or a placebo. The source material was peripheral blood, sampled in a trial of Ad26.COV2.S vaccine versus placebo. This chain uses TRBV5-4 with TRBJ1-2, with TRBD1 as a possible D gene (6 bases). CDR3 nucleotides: TGTGCCAGCAGCTCAGTGACAGGACCCCCTAGCTCAGGCTACACCTTC. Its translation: CASSSVTGPPSSGYTF.